Listed below are T cell receptor beta chains from one sample, sequenced in a study of OX40 agonist ivuxolimab in advanced cancers. The method was immunoSEQ multiplex PCR; TCRdb's version includes in-frame clones alone and lacks a portion of them. Of about 100,000 clones listed, around 93% are singletons. The specimen comprised CD4+ or CD8+ T cells sorted from blood, sampled in a trial of the OX40 agonist ivuxolimab. Source of these receptors: an adult with an advanced solid tumor such as melanoma, head and neck, liver or kidney cancer. Each CDR3 is given with its conserved first and last residue. D genes are given only for firm matches. Rows may omit the clone size; those that give it use once, few, many or a size class.

size	D	V	J	DNA	CDR3
-	-	TRBV7-2	TRBJ2-2	TGTGCCAGCAGCTTACTTGGGACACAGAACACCGGGGAGCTGTTTTTT	CASSLLGTQNTGELFF
-	-	TRBV20-1	TRBJ1-4	TGCAGTGCTACAGGGCGAGAAAAACTGTTTTTT	CSATGREKLFF
-	-	TRBV10-2	TRBJ1-5	TGCGCCAGCAGTCCCGAACGATTAAATCAGCCCCAGCATTTT	CASSPERLNQPQHF
-	-	TRBV6-6	TRBJ2-5	TGTGCCAGCAGAAACAGGGAGGGGCAAGAGACCCAGTACTTC	CASRNREGQETQYF
-	TRBD1	TRBV7-3	TRBJ1-3	TGTGCCAGCAGCTTAACGGGACAGGGGGCTGGAAACACCATATATTTT	CASSLTGQGAGNTIYF
few	-	TRBV6-5	TRBJ1-5	TGTGCCAGCAGTACGGGAGGTTTTAGCAATCAGCCCCAGCATTTT	CASSTGGFSNQPQHF
-	-	TRBV6-5	TRBJ2-5	TGTGCCAGCAGTGTTACCCGACGTGGGACCCAGTACTTC	CASSVTRRGTQYF
-	-	TRBV7-9	TRBJ1-2	TGTGCCAGCAGCCTTACAGGGTCCCCCCTTAGCTCCTTC	CASSLTGSPLSSF
-	-	TRBV5-1	TRBJ1-5	TGCGCCAGCAGCTTTTTGGGAGGGGTAGATCAGCCCCAGCATTTT	CASSFLGGVDQPQHF
-	-	TRBV30	TRBJ1-3	TGTGCCTGGAGCCCGCTGCGAGGAAACACCATATATTTT	CAWSPLRGNTIYF
-	TRBD2	TRBV29-1	TRBJ2-3	TGCAGCGTTATATTGGGACTACCCAGAGGAAGGGCAGATACGCAGTATTTT	CSVILGLPRGRADTQYF
-	-	TRBV11-2	TRBJ1-1	TGTGCCAGCAGCTTAGCCCGTCGAGCACAGGTCGAAGCTTTCTTT	CASSLARRAQVEAFF
few	-	TRBV5-4	TRBJ1-2	TGTGCCAGCAGCTCATCGTCGACAGCTTCCTATGGCTACACCTTC	CASSSSSTASYGYTF
once	-	TRBV6-5	TRBJ1-5	TGTGCCACCGGGAGGCGGCGGGATCAGCCCCAGCATTTT	CATGRRRDQPQHF
-	TRBD2	TRBV19	TRBJ2-7	TGTGCCAGTAGTAACCACTTTAGCGGGAGAGCCTACGAGCAGTACTTC	CASSNHFSGRAYEQYF
-	TRBD1	TRBV5-1	TRBJ2-1	TGCGCCAGCAGCTTTGACAGGGACAGTGAGCAGTTCTTC	CASSFDRDSEQFF
-	TRBD1	TRBV6-5	TRBJ1-4	TGTGCCAGCAGCCCCGGGACAGGGTTTGAAAAACTGTTTTTT	CASSPGTGFEKLFF
-	TRBD2	TRBV5-5	TRBJ2-5	TGTGCCAGCAGCCCGAGGGGGACTAGCGGGAGTGGATGGGAGACCCAGTACTTC	CASSPRGTSGSGWETQYF
-	-	TRBV10-3	TRBJ1-5	TGTGCCATCAGTGAGGTGGGACCCGGCCAGCCCCAGCATTTT	CAISEVGPGQPQHF
-	-	TRBV7-2	TRBJ1-4	TGTGCCAGCAGCTTAGCTGGGGCCGAGGAAAAACTGTTTTTT	CASSLAGAEEKLFF
-	-	TRBV4-3	TRBJ1-2	TGCGCCAGCAGCCAAGGCCCCTTAGCCGGCAGCTACAGCTACACCTTC	CASSQGPLAGSYSYTF
-	TRBD2	TRBV19	TRBJ2-1	TGTGCCAGTAGTATTTCTTGGACTAGCGGGACCAATGAGCAGTTCTTC	CASSISWTSGTNEQFF
-	-	TRBV4-1	TRBJ1-5	TGCGCCAGCAGCCAAGTTTTGTCAGGGATTAATCAGCCCCAGCATTTT	CASSQVLSGINQPQHF
-	TRBD2	TRBV7-2	TRBJ2-1	TGTGCCAGCAGCTTAAGGGGCGGGAGGAGCCCGTTCTTC	CASSLRGGRSPFF
-	-	TRBV19	TRBJ1-2	TGTGCCAGTAGTATAGATTCAGCGTCAGGCTATGGCTACACCTTC	CASSIDSASGYGYTF
-	-	TRBV7-6	TRBJ1-1	TGTGCCAGCAGCCCTTTAAACCCGCAAGGCCCGATTTCTTTCTTT	CASSPLNPQGPISFF
-	TRBD1	TRBV28	TRBJ1-4	TGTGCCAGCAGTTTCTGGCAGGGGGCGCGAAGTGAAAAACTGTTTTTT	CASSFWQGARSEKLFF
-	TRBD1	TRBV28	TRBJ1-1	TGTGCCAGCAGACAGGGGACTGAAGCTTTCTTT	CASRQGTEAFF
-	-	TRBV11-3	TRBJ1-1	TGTGCCAGCAGCTTAGGGCCGAAGGCAGCTTTCTTT	CASSLGPKAAFF
-	-	TRBV28	TRBJ2-7	TGTGCCAGCAGTACCCCTACAACGGGACTCAGGGAGCAGTACTTC	CASSTPTTGLREQYF
-	TRBD1	TRBV28	TRBJ1-2	TGTGCCAGCAGTTTCGTTCTCGGACAGGTCCATGGCTACACCTTC	CASSFVLGQVHGYTF
once	-	TRBV28	TRBJ2-7	TGTGCCAGCAGTCCCCTCGGCTACGAGCAGCACTTC	CASSPLGYEQHF
-	TRBD1	TRBV28	TRBJ1-4	TGTGCCAGCAGTTTCGGGGACAGGGGTGAAAAACTGTTTTTT	CASSFGDRGEKLFF
-	TRBD2	TRBV7-2	TRBJ2-7	TGTGCCAGCAGCAAAGGACTAGCGGGACTCTACGAGCAGTACTTC	CASSKGLAGLYEQYF
-	TRBD1	TRBV18	TRBJ1-4	TGTGCCAGCTCCCCGGGACAGGGTGAAAAACTGTTTTTT	CASSPGQGEKLFF
-	-	TRBV10-3	TRBJ2-7	TGTGCCATCAGTGTCGGTCAAGGTCTATCCTACGAGCAGTACTTC	CAISVGQGLSYEQYF
-	TRBD2	TRBV4-2	TRBJ2-7	TGTGCCAGCAGCCAAGATCAAGGGACTAACTACGAGCAGTACTTC	CASSQDQGTNYEQYF
-	TRBD1	TRBV7-9	TRBJ2-7	TGTGCCAGCAGTCGCAGGGGACAGGACGAGCAGTACTTC	CASSRRGQDEQYF
-	-	TRBV19	TRBJ2-1	TGTGCCAGTAAAAGGCGCTCCTACAATGAGCAGTTCTTC	CASKRRSYNEQFF
once	-	TRBV7-9	TRBJ1-4	TGTGCCAGCAGCTTCAACACCTTAACTAATGAAAAACTGTTTTTT	CASSFNTLTNEKLFF
-	-	TRBV19	TRBJ1-5	TGTGCCAGTAGTATCTTAGGTCAGCCCCAGCATTTT	CASSILGQPQHF
-	-	TRBV12-1	TRBJ2-7	TGTGCCAGCAGCTTTGCGCGAGAAGACAGGGACAACGAGCAGTACTTC	CASSFAREDRDNEQYF
-	TRBD1	TRBV6-1	TRBJ2-7	TGTGCCAGCAGTAGCAGGGGGTACTCCTACGAGCAGTACTTC	CASSSRGYSYEQYF
-	-	TRBV5-1	TRBJ2-7	TGCGCCAGCAGCTTGCAGGGGCACGAGCAGTACTTC	CASSLQGHEQYF
few	-	TRBV5-4	TRBJ1-2	TGTGCCAGCAGCGACGGGGAACCGGGACCGAAGCCCTATGGCTACACCTTC	CASSDGEPGPKPYGYTF
-	-	TRBV7-3	TRBJ2-1	TGTGCCAGCAGCTCCGGGGGGACAGGCGGTCATGAGCAGTTCTTC	CASSSGGTGGHEQFF
-	-	TRBV29-1	TRBJ2-5	TGCAGCGTTAAGGGGGCGCGGGGGCAAGAGACCCAGTACTTC	CSVKGARGQETQYF
-	-	TRBV5-1	TRBJ2-7	TGCGCCAGCAGCTCTGACAGGTTTCAGCAGTACTTC	CASSSDRFQQYF